This T cell receptor (beta chain) derives from a study of cytomegalovirus exposure and HLA in healthy donors (dated by TCRdb to 2017 to 2019). Background on the whole study: According to a later analysis, the approximately 120 validation repertoires were produced on the same platform as the 666 repertoires of the first cohort. The study was designed to test whether signatures of past pathogen exposure could be identified by cataloging public T cell receptors. Along with the approximately 650-subject first cohort, a separate validation cohort of over a hundred different subjects was used. High-throughput TCR immunosequencing, statistical association of individual TCRs with disease status, and machine learning were combined to predict cytomegalovirus infection status. Overall results and qualifications from the work: A later analysis lacked HLA typing for the validation cohort, so it scored co-occurrence in that cohort across all 120 or so repertoires. A few of the identified cytomegalovirus-associated TCR beta chains were confirmed in vitro to be specific for cytomegalovirus antigens. In both the original and validation cohorts, the classifier was reported to diagnose cytomegalovirus status with high specificity and sensitivity. A later analysis found that TCRs clustered in the first cohort also tended to co-occur in the roughly 120 validation repertoires, with roughly 95% of cluster scores above 0. It was suggested by the authors that the approach could potentially be generalized to other disease states and immunological phenotypes. In the study, some 180 TCR beta chains were listed as associated with cytomegalovirus. Across donors, most TCR sequences were observed very rarely, whereas some public TCRs were present in many individuals.

V is shortened by 7 bases, J by 2 bases, and the region joining them spans 15 bases. Including the terminal cysteine and phenylalanine, the CDR3 comprises 14 residues. The DNA shown is the 42-base CDR3, in frame from base 1. CDR1 SGHAT and CDR2 FQNNGV were looked up in the germline V gene. This clone was seen just once. The specificity of this receptor is unknown. Base qualities were left out, and no much larger clone turns up one base away. Library construction relied on the immunoSEQ multiplex PCR assay. The paper's processing steps were these. A statistical classification framework was developed to diagnose cytomegalovirus status using the catalog of TCR beta chain sequences. As stored in TCRdb, this immuneACCESS dataset retains in-frame rearrangements with V and J assigned. A fraction of the clones does not appear; measured against another copy, unresolved V genes explain less than half of the discrepancy, and the remainder lacks a known reason. That table is the source of V, J and clone size, and D and trimming were worked out from the DNA. The sample data list around 140,000 clones, and approximately 86% of these were observed just once. The ten top clones hold roughly 9% of the sample.

Donors formed part of the validation cohort, which comprised over a hundred subjects and was distinct from the first cohort of 550 to 850 subjects. The sequenced material came from PBMCs. Here the chain combines TRBV11-2 and TRBJ2-7, and the D gene may be TRBD1, 5 bases matching. The sequence came from a man between 18 and 35 years old in good health and CMV-seropositive. The encoded CDR3 is CASTTTTATYEQYF. The nucleotides read TGTGCCAGCACCACGACGACAGCGACCTACGAGCAGTACTTC.